The source of this T cell receptor (beta chain) is a study of blood T cells in healthy people across ages (dated by TCRdb to about 2015). About the study as a whole: In model experiments, template switching captured about one uniquely barcoded TCR beta cDNA molecule for every two T cells. For two donors (one aged 18 to 30 and one aged 80 or older), the study analyzed two additional independent replicas of 1 million unique cDNA reads from the same blood draw. Donors were grouped into four age groups: young (average roughly 15 years), middle-aged (39), aged (around 62) and long-lived (less than 85). Using deep sequencing normalized with unique cDNA molecular identifiers, the study measured how TCR beta repertoire diversity changes with age. To avoid experimental bias, donors of different ages were randomly spread across the sequencing lanes.

Library method: 5' RACE. Sequenced on an Illumina HiSeq 2500. A second PCR of roughly 7 to 12 cycles was performed with a sample-barcoded 5' primer and a J-beta primer mix. A unique molecular identifier was introduced onto each TCR beta cDNA molecule by a template-switch 5' adaptor carrying 12 random nucleotides. Each sample yielded at least 2.5 million CDR3-containing paired-end reads. First-strand cDNA was synthesized from all RNA with the Mint cDNA synthesis kit, primed by a TRBC-specific oligonucleotide. Following uracil-DNA glycosylase treatment, a first 18-cycle PCR with universal primers M1SS and BC2_uni_R was performed on all cDNA. Processing in the source paper ran as follows. For normalization, 1 million high-quality reads were randomly selected from each sample, with every read carrying a distinct molecular identifier. Instead of being binned into consensus sequences, reads with shared molecular identifiers were discarded. MiTCR, set to a Q25 quality threshold and the strictest error-elimination algorithm, was used for CDR3 identification, clonotype clustering and error correction. Lower-bound total TCR beta diversity was estimated with a nonparametric unseen species model using Euler transformation. TCRdb cleaned the public reads at Q25 with fastp, built clones with MiXCR and kept in-frame beta chains. Each record represents a unique CDR3 protein, reported with the most common genes and DNA among its rows. What appears here as the V and J calls and clone size reflects TCRdb's work, not the paper's. The sample table records about 1.8 million distinct CDR3 sequences; around half of these occur just once. Around 2.1% of the sample is held by the ten biggest clonotypes.

This clonotype was seen repeatedly, ten times or more. It lacks a known antigen. One end of the junction does not line up with germline, which may come from a read error. General conclusions and limits of the study: Donor CMV infection status was unknown, potentially confounding age-related changes in expanded clonotypes. As age increased, observed TCR beta diversity per million T cells dropped in a roughly linear way, and a significant reduction was already evident by age 40. Estimates of total diversity based on one million sequenced T cells were regarded as lower bounds and as underestimates. Compared with the aged group, more naive CD4+ T cells, fewer expanded clones and increased TCR diversity were shown by the long-lived group, suggesting age selection. The percentage of naive T cells measured by flow cytometry correlated strongly with observed TCR beta diversity. Conclusive comparison of naive and antigen-experienced compartments was prevented by the profiling of bulk unsorted PBMCs.

There are 14 amino acids in the CDR3, from cysteine to phenylalanine inclusive. Left in the record is the CDR3 DNA by itself, 42 bases read in frame from the first base. The germline V gene encodes CDR1 SEHNR and CDR2 FQNEAQ (reference sequence). Systemically healthy Caucasian individuals from Russia, some 36 in total and aged roughly 6 to 100 years, were included as donors. Each donor gave 8 to 10 milliliters of peripheral blood, drawn into EDTA-treated Vacutainer tubes. Ficoll-Paque density-gradient centrifugation was used to isolate PBMCs, with at least 6 million obtained per sample. Trizol reagent was used to extract total RNA from PBMCs, with at least 6 micrograms per sample. Naive CD45RAhigh/CD27high T cell percentages were measured by flow cytometry on a PBMC aliquot from every donor.

Sample: blood. The sequence joins TRBV7-9 to TRBJ1-5; the D gene is not confidently resolved. The sequence was obtained from a woman aged 40 to 49 in good health. The CDR3 sequence is CASSLGYSNQPQHF. The nucleotide sequence reads TGTGCCAGCAGTTTAGGGTATAGCAATCAGCCCCAGCATTTT.